Listed below are T cell receptor beta chains from one sample, sequenced in a study of Tregs in tolerant kidney transplant recipients. Data came from immunoSEQ multiplex PCR; TCRdb stores just in-frame clones and leaves some out. This table holds around 85,000 clones, around 93% found once. The sequenced sample was Tregs from blood, obtained before the transplant. The receptors shown here come from a human donor who received a combined kidney and bone marrow transplant. The CDR3 runs from the conserved cysteine through the conserved F or W. D genes are given only for firm matches. Only some rows state a clone size, as once, few, many or a class for expanded clones.

TRBJ2-1 NA TRBV7-7 NA CASSETTSRGFNEQFF TGTGCTAGCAGCGAAACGACTAGCAGGGGTTTCAATGAGCAGTTCTTC
TRBJ1-5 NA TRBV9 NA CASSVGSANQPQHF TGTGCCAGCAGCGTAGGGTCGGCGAATCAGCCCCAGCATTTT
TRBJ1-5 NA TRBV28 NA CASRTINQPQHF TGTGCCAGCAGGACCATCAATCAGCCCCAGCATTTT
TRBJ2-2 NA TRBV9 NA CASTLDIANTGELFF TGTGCCAGCACGCTGGATATAGCGAACACCGGGGAGCTGTTTTTT
TRBJ2-2 NA TRBV6-5 NA CASLSSFTTGELFF TGTGCCAGCTTGAGTTCATTCACTACCGGGGAGCTGTTTTTT
TRBJ1-1 NA TRBV7-9 few CASSLTGYTEAFF TGTGCCAGCAGCTTAACAGGGTACACTGAAGCTTTCTTT
TRBJ1-5 NA TRBV19 NA CASRGDAYSNQPQHF TGTGCCAGTAGAGGGGACGCTTATAGCAATCAGCCCCAGCATTTT
TRBJ2-7 NA TRBV6-6 NA CASNTRGGYEQYF TGTGCCAGCAACACCAGGGGGGGGTACGAGCAGTACTTC
TRBJ2-2 TRBD2 TRBV7-9 NA CASSRLADTGELFF TGTGCCAGCAGCCGACTAGCCGACACCGGGGAGCTGTTTTTT
TRBJ1-1 NA TRBV7-2 NA CASSLGPQNTEAFF TGTGCCAGCAGCTTGGGACCCCAGAACACTGAAGCTTTCTTT
TRBJ2-4 NA TRBV6-5 NA CASSRAGGAKNIQYF TGTGCCAGCAGTAGGGCCGGGGGAGCCAAAAACATTCAGTACTTC
TRBJ2-1 NA TRBV5-1 NA CASSPVGFSSYNEQFF TGCGCCAGCAGCCCGGTCGGTTTCAGCTCCTACAATGAGCAGTTCTTC
TRBJ2-1 NA TRBV28 NA CASSPPGARNEQFF TGTGCCAGCAGTCCCCCCGGGGCACGCAATGAGCAGTTCTTC
TRBJ1-1 NA TRBV5-4 few CASSLGTRNTEAFF TGTGCCAGCAGCTTAGGGACACGGAACACTGAAGCTTTCTTT
TRBJ1-4 NA TRBV7-9 NA CASSSKNEKLFF TGTGCCAGCAGCTCGAAAAATGAAAAACTGTTTTTT
TRBJ1-1 NA TRBV11-2 NA CASSSMGSKSEAFF TGTGCCAGCAGCTCTATGGGGAGTAAGTCTGAAGCTTTCTTT
TRBJ2-6 NA TRBV5-1 once CASRAPGTGANVLTF TGCGCCAGCAGGGCCCCGGGAACTGGGGCCAACGTCCTGACTTTC
TRBJ2-2 TRBD2 TRBV4-2 NA CASSQLLLAGGSTGELFF TGTGCCAGCAGCCAACTTTTACTAGCGGGAGGGTCCACCGGGGAGCTGTTTTTT
TRBJ1-1 NA TRBV7-9 NA CASSLVPRGSEAFF TGTGCCAGCAGCTTAGTCCCGCGGGGGAGTGAAGCTTTCTTT
TRBJ2-7 NA TRBV28 NA CASSSNRDFSYEQYF TGTGCCAGCAGTTCAAACAGGGACTTCTCCTACGAGCAGTACTTC
TRBJ2-1 NA TRBV6-6 NA CASSYAAGFWNEQFF TGTGCCAGCAGTTACGCGGCAGGGTTTTGGAATGAGCAGTTCTTC
TRBJ2-7 NA TRBV18 NA CASSTYRGGQYF TGTGCCAGCTCAACCTACAGGGGAGGGCAGTACTTC
TRBJ2-7 NA TRBV12-2 NA CASRLARPPKNEQYF TGTGCAAGTCGCTTAGCGAGGCCCCCTAAGAACGAGCAGTACTTC
TRBJ2-4 NA TRBV5-6 NA CAGSLTGVGGIQYF TGTGCCGGCAGCTTGACAGGTGTTGGTGGCATTCAGTACTTC
TRBJ2-5 NA TRBV7-3 NA CASSQDWQETQYF TGTGCCAGCAGCCAAGACTGGCAAGAGACCCAGTACTTC
TRBJ2-7 TRBD2 TRBV18 NA CASSPPSERDSYGEQYF TGTGCCAGCTCACCACCGTCGGAGCGGGACTCCTACGGCGAGCAGTACTTC
TRBJ2-2 NA TRBV30 NA CAWSVGGAGELFF TGTGCCTGGAGTGTAGGAGGGGCCGGGGAGCTGTTTTTT
TRBJ2-1 NA TRBV5-1 NA CASSRSETYNEQFF TGCGCCAGCAGCAGATCAGAGACCTACAATGAGCAGTTCTTC
TRBJ2-2 NA TRBV7-2 NA CASSYAGNTGELFF TGTGCCAGCAGTTACGCAGGGAACACCGGGGAGCTGTTTTTT
TRBJ2-5 TRBD2 TRBV29-1 NA CSGQGTNQETQYF TGCAGCGGTCAAGGGACTAACCAAGAGACCCAGTACTTC
TRBJ1-1 NA TRBV28 NA CASSVGGMNTEAFF TGTGCCAGCAGTGTTGGGGGGATGAACACTGAAGCTTTCTTT
TRBJ2-1 TRBD2 TRBV10-3 once CAISGFLGQGPGLAGYNEQFF TGTGCCATCAGTGGGTTCCTGGGACAGGGGCCGGGACTAGCGGGGTACAATGAGCAGTTCTTC
TRBJ2-5 NA TRBV19 NA CASRYTGDQETQYF TGTGCCAGTCGTTACACGGGGGACCAAGAGACCCAGTACTTC
TRBJ2-7 TRBD1 TRBV28 NA CASSSTGTGGYEQYF TGTGCCAGCAGCTCGACCGGGACAGGGGGATACGAGCAGTACTTC
TRBJ2-7 TRBD2 TRBV19 NA CASSIGRSSYEQYF TGTGCCAGTAGTATCGGGAGGAGCTCCTACGAGCAGTACTTC
TRBJ1-2 NA TRBV6-1 NA CASSTWEDYGYTF TGTGCCAGCAGTACCTGGGAGGACTATGGCTACACCTTC
TRBJ2-5 NA TRBV2 NA CASRPESGGGETQYF TGTGCCAGCAGGCCGGAAAGCGGAGGAGGGGAGACCCAGTACTTC
TRBJ2-1 NA TRBV15 NA CATSGNREVQRNNEQFF TGTGCCACCAGCGGCAACAGGGAAGTGCAGCGGAACAATGAGCAGTTCTTC
TRBJ2-1 NA TRBV6-1 NA CASRDEGIGEQFF TGTGCCAGCAGGGACGAGGGAATAGGTGAGCAGTTCTTC
TRBJ2-1 TRBD1 TRBV10-1 NA CASSEPGTGANEQFF TGCGCCAGCAGTGAACCCGGGACAGGGGCTAATGAGCAGTTCTTC
TRBJ2-3 TRBD2 TRBV7-3 NA CASSLGLARTDTQYF TGTGCCAGCAGCCTGGGACTAGCGAGGACAGATACGCAGTATTTT
TRBJ1-3 TRBD1 TRBV6-1 NA CASSVQGAVGNTIYF TGTGCCAGCAGTGTACAGGGGGCAGTTGGAAACACCATATATTTT
TRBJ2-3 NA TRBV7-9 NA CASSLFYQGSSDTQYF TGTGCCAGCAGCTTATTTTACCAGGGCTCCTCAGATACGCAGTATTTT
TRBJ2-3 TRBD1 TRBV15 NA CATSRERGLSTDTQYF TGTGCCACCAGCAGAGAAAGGGGGCTAAGCACAGATACGCAGTATTTT
TRBJ2-1 NA TRBV7-2 NA CASSSWGSALFF TGTGCCAGCAGCTCCTGGGGAAGCGCCTTGTTCTTC
TRBJ2-7 TRBD2 TRBV7-8 NA CASSSSRLAGGVEQYF TGTGCCAGCAGCTCCTCTAGACTAGCGGGAGGAGTCGAGCAGTACTTC
TRBJ2-7 TRBD1 TRBV28 few CASSAQGVGTYEQYF TGTGCCAGCAGTGCTCAGGGGGTTGGGACCTACGAGCAGTACTTC
TRBJ2-1 TRBD2 TRBV6-5 NA CASSLVGASGYNEQFF TGTGCCAGCAGTTTAGTAGGAGCTAGCGGCTACAATGAGCAGTTCTTC
TRBJ1-1 NA TRBV2 NA CASSGQERNTEAFF TGTGCCAGCAGTGGACAGGAAAGAAACACTGAAGCTTTCTTT
TRBJ2-3 NA TRBV9 NA CASSVRLTDTQYF TGTGCCAGCAGCGTAAGGCTGACAGATACGCAGTATTTT
TRBJ2-7 NA TRBV5-5 NA CASSLGGQSTYEQYF TGTGCCAGCAGCTTGGGTGGACAGTCTACCTACGAGCAGTACTTC
TRBJ2-5 TRBD1 TRBV7-2 NA CASSPGTGGETQYF TGTGCCAGCAGCCCCGGGACAGGAGGAGAGACCCAGTACTTC
TRBJ1-2 NA TRBV28 once CASTPGQVYGYTF TGTGCCAGCACCCCGGGACAAGTCTATGGCTACACCTTC
TRBJ2-1 TRBD2 TRBV10-3 NA CAISESVSSGRANEQFF TGTGCCATCAGTGAGTCCGTAAGTAGCGGGAGGGCCAATGAGCAGTTCTTC